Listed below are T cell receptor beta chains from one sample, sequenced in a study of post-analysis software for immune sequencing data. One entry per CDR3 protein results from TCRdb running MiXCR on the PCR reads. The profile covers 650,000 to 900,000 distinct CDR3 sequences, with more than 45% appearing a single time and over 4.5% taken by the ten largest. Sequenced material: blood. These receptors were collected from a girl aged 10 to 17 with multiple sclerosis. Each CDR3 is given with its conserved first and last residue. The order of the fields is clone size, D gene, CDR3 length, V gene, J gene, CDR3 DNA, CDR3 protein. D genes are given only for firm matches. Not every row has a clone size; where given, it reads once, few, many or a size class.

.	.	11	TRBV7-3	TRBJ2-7	TGTGCCAGCCTCTGGGACTACGAGCAGTACTTC	CASLWDYEQYF
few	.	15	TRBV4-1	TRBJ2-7	TGCGCCAGCAGCCAAGAAGGGACGGGGACCTACGAGCAGTACTTC	CASSQEGTGTYEQYF
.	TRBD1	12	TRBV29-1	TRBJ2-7	TGCAGCGTTGTTGCGGACAGGTACGAGCAGTACTTC	CSVVADRYEQYF
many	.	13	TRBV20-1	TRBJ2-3	TGCAGTGCTAAGCGCGGGAACACAGATACGCAGTATTTT	CSAKRGNTDTQYF
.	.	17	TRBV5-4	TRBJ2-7	TGTGCCAGCAGCTTGGGAGGGGGAGTGGGGTCCTACAATGAGCAGTACTTC	CASSLGGGVGSYNEQYF
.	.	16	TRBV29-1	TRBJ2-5	TGCAGCGTTGAAGACCCCCAGCCTAGAAATACAGAGACCCAGTACTTC	CSVEDPQPRNTETQYF
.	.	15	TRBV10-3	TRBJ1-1	TGTGCCATCAGCGGGGGTAGGAGGGCGGAGACTGAAGCTTTCTTT	CAISGGRRAETEAFF
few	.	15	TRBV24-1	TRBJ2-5	TGTGCCACCAGTGATTTGAGGCAGGATCAAGAGACCCAGTACTTC	CATSDLRQDQETQYF
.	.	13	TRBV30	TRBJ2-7	TGTGCCCGCTGGGACTCCCTCTCCTACGAGCAGTACTTC	CARWDSLSYEQYF
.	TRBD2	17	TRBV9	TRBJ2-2	TGTGCCAGCAGCGTAGGGGGGGGACTCCTGAACACCGGGGAGCTGTTTTTT	CASSVGGGLLNTGELFF
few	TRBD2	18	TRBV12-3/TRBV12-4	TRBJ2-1	TGTGCCAGCAGTCTCATAGCGATAGCGGGAGGGGAGGGGGGTGAGCAGTTCTTC	CASSLIAIAGGEGGEQFF
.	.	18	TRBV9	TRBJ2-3	TGTGCCAGCAGCGTAGAAGGGCAGCCGCTACTTCCCACAGATACGCAGTATTTT	CASSVEGQPLLPTDTQYF
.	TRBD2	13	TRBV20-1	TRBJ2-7	TGCAGTGCGAAGGGGCGGGAGGACCACGAGCAGTACTTC	CSAKGREDHEQYF
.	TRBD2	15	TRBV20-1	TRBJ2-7	TGCAGTCGAAGCGGGGGAGCGGGGCAAAACTACGAGCAGTACTTC	CSRSGGAGQNYEQYF
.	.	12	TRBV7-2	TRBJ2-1	TGTGCCAGCAGCTTAGGCCCGAGAGCTCAGTTCTTC	CASSLGPRAQFF
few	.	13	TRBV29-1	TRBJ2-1	TGCAGCGTTGCCAATGGTACCCGGAATGAGCAGTTCTTC	CSVANGTRNEQFF
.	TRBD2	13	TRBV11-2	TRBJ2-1	TGTGCCAGCTCCCGGACTAGCGGCAATGAGCAGTTCTTC	CASSRTSGNEQFF
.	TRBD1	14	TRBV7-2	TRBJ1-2	TGTGCCAGCAGCTTAGAGGGACAGTCGTATGGCTACACCTTC	CASSLEGQSYGYTF
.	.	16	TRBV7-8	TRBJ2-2	TGTGCCAGCAGCCCTATGGCGGGGAGGAACATCGGGGAGCTGTTTTTT	CASSPMAGRNIGELFF
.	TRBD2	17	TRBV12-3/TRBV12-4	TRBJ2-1	TGTGCCAGCAGCCCCCAACCGCCTAGCGGGAGGGCCAATGAGCAGTTCTTC	CASSPQPPSGRANEQFF
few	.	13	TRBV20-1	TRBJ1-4	TGCAGTGCCGCCTTAACAGGCGCCGAAAAACTGTTTTTT	CSAALTGAEKLFF
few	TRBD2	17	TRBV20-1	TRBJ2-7	TGCAGTGCTAAACCGGGACTAGCGGGAATAAGCTCCTACGAGCAGTACTTC	CSAKPGLAGISSYEQYF
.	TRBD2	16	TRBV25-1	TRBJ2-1	TGTGCCAGCAGTGAAAGTTCCGGGGGGGGGTGGAATGAGCAGTTCTTC	CASSESSGGGWNEQFF
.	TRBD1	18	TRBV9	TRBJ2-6	TGTGCCAGCAGCTTCCGGACAGGGGCGGGCTCTGGGGCCAACGTCCTGACTTTC	CASSFRTGAGSGANVLTF